This T cell receptor beta chain was identified during a study of Graves' ophthalmopathy and Graves' hyperthyroidism. RNA transcripts were the template, and TCR beta CDR3 regions were amplified from them. Second-round multiplex PCR came after first-round RT-PCR with HTBI primers. MiXCR, run by TCRdb on the multiplex PCR reads, gives a single entry per CDR3 protein. The sample consists of 740,000 or so distinct CDR3 sequences, 40% of them appearing once. Notes on the study in general: Appearing in blood as well were most expanded thyroid clonotypes above 0.001 frequency.

CDR3 length equals 15 residues. The V gene end was trimmed by 2 bases and the J gene end by 6 bases; junction bases not matched to a gene: 9. Germline loops: CDR1 DFQATT, CDR2 SNEGSKA (reference sequence). Moderate-to-severe activity, CAS ≥3, NOSPECS ≥4 and a duration under 3 months were seen in donors with ophthalmopathy. Symptoms, serum thyroxine and TRAb, thyroid ultrasound, and orbital computed tomography formed the diagnostic basis. A volume of 8 to 10 ml of fresh peripheral blood supplied the PBMCs. This clonotype was seen a few times. Its antigen is currently unknown. Input material: peripheral blood. The sequence was obtained from an adult man with Graves' ophthalmopathy. The chain couples TRBV20-1 to TRBJ2-7; 11 bases fit TRBD1. This CDR3 reads CSARRRTGGSSEQYF. The DNA for the CDR3 is TGCAGTGCTAGACGACGGACAGGGGGCAGTTCCGAGCAGTACTTC.